Sequencing of this T cell receptor (beta chain) was carried out in a study of shared clonotypes between healthy human individuals. Across the study: Samples came from a couple of female and three male donors aged 18 to 49.

The repertoire was sequenced with immunoSEQ multiplex PCR; TCRdb's copy has only in-frame clones and lacks some. The repertoire consists of roughly 2 million clones, with approximately 95% occurring once and the leading ten covering 0.9% to 1.3%. General study points: The naive CD4 repertoires of a handful of donors were compared, and approximately 4.5% of clonotypes were shared. Relative to their counterparts shared across all four donors, non-shared clonotypes exhibited diminished generation probabilities.

With V trimmed by 5 bases and J by 7 bases, 5 bases remained unmatched. CDR1 is SEHNR, CDR2 FQNEAQ, per germline (reference sequence). The length of the CDR3 is 13 residues. CD45RO negativity and positive selection for CCR7 defined naive CD8 cells, a population that excluded terminally differentiated effector memory CD45RA+ cells. Healthy HIV-negative adults without recent acute infections or vaccinations served as donors. As concerns this clone: Its antigen remains unknown.

The sequencing sample was made of naive CD8+ T cells sorted from blood. The clonotype was recovered from a man between 18 and 29 years old in good health. The chain carries TRBV7-9 and TRBJ2-1, with 7 bases aligning to TRBD2. The CDR3 DNA is TGTGCCAGCAGCCTCGGGGGGTTTAATGAGCAGTTCTTC. This encodes CASSLGGFNEQFF.